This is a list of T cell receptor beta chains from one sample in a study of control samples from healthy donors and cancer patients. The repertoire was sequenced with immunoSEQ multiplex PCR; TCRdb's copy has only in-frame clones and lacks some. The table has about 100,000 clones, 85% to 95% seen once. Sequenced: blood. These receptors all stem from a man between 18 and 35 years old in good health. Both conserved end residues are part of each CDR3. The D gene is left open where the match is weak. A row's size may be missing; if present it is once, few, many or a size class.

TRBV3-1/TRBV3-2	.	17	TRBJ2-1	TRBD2	TGTGCCAGCAGCCAAGATGGGAGGCTAGCGGGAGGGAGTGAGCAGTTCTTC	CASSQDGRLAGGSEQFF
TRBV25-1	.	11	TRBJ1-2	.	TGTGCCATCCGGGGTAACTATGGCTACACCTTC	CAIRGNYGYTF
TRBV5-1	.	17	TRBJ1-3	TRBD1	TGCGCCAGCAGCTTGAGGACAGGGGCTAGCTCTGGAAACACCATATATTTT	CASSLRTGASSGNTIYF
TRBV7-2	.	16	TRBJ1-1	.	TGTGCCAGCAGCTTAGGAGTCAAGGGTATGAACACTGAAGCTTTCTTT	CASSLGVKGMNTEAFF
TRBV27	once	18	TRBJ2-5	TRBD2	TGTGCCAGCAGTCTGAGCCAGGGATCGGGACTAGCAGCAGAGACCCAGTACTTC	CASSLSQGSGLAAETQYF
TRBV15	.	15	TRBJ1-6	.	TGTGCCACCAGCAGAGATCTGGGAAATAATTCACCCCTCCACTTT	CATSRDLGNNSPLHF
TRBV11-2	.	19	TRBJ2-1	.	TGTGCCAGCAGCTTATTCCTCTTGGCGGGCAGGAGCTCCTACAATGAGCAGTTCTTC	CASSLFLLAGRSSYNEQFF
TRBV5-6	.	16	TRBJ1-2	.	TGTGCCAGCAGCTCCCCAGGCATAGGCCGGAACTATGGCTACACCTTC	CASSSPGIGRNYGYTF
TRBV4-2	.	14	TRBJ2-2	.	TGTGCCAGCAGCCCTCGAGCGGCAACCGGGGAGCTGTTTTTT	CASSPRAATGELFF
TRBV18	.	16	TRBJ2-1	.	TGTGCCAGCTCACCGAGGCAGGGGGGGCCCTACAATGAGCAGTTCTTC	CASSPRQGGPYNEQFF
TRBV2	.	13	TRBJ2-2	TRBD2	TGTGCCAGCAGTGCGGGGGGCACCGGGGAGCTGTTTTTT	CASSAGGTGELFF
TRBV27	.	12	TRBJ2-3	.	TGTGCCAGCAGTGGGAGCGGCGATACGCAGTATTTT	CASSGSGDTQYF
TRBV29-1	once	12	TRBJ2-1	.	TGCAGCGTCTGTACTGAACACAATGAGCAGTTCTTC	CSVCTEHNEQFF
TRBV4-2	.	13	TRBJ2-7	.	TGTGCCAGCAGCCAAAAAGGATCCTACGAGCAGTACTTC	CASSQKGSYEQYF
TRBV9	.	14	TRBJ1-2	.	TGTGCCAGCAGCGTATTAGGGGTGGCCTATGGCTACACCTTC	CASSVLGVAYGYTF
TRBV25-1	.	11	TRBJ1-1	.	TGTGCCAGCAAAGAGAACACTGAAGCTTTCTTT	CASKENTEAFF
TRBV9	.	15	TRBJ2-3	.	TGTGCCAGCAGACCGGGACCGGACCACACAGATACGCAGTATTTT	CASRPGPDHTDTQYF
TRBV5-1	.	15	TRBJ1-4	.	TGCGCCAGCAGCTTTACCGATTCTCTAAATGAAAAACTGTTTTTT	CASSFTDSLNEKLFF
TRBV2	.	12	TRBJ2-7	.	TGTGCCAGTCGGACATCACTCTACGAGCAGTACTTC	CASRTSLYEQYF
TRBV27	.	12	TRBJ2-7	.	TGTGCCAGCATTGGAAACTCCTACGAGCAGTACTTC	CASIGNSYEQYF
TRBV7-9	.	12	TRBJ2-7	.	TGTGCCAGCAGCCTCTCAAATTACGAGCAGTACTTC	CASSLSNYEQYF
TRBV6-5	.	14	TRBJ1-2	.	TGTGCCAGCAGTCCGTCCGGGGGGGCTCAAGGCTACACCTTC	CASSPSGGAQGYTF
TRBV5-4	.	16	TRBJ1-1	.	TGTGCCAGCAGCCTCAGGCCACTACAGGGAGACAGGAAAGCTTTCTTT	CASSLRPLQGDRKAFF
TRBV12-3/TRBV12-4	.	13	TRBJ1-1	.	TGTGCCAGCAGTCTTGAGACGGCCACTGAAGCTTTCTTT	CASSLETATEAFF
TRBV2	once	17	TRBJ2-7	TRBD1	TGTGCCAGCAGTGACGACAGGGGGCGCTTAAATCCCTACGAGCAGTACTTC	CASSDDRGRLNPYEQYF
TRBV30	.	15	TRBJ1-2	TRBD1	TGTGCCTGGAGTCGAACACGACAGGGCAGTTGGGGCTACACCTTC	CAWSRTRQGSWGYTF
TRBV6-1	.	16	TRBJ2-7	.	TGTGCCAGCAGTGAATCCCAGATGGGGGCATTACACGAGCAGTACTTC	CASSESQMGALHEQYF
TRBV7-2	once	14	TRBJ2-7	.	TGTGCCAGCAGCTTAACCGTGGAATCCTACGAGCAGTACTTC	CASSLTVESYEQYF
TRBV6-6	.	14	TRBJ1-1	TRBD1	TGTGCCAGCAAACCCGACAGGGGGCGGACTGAAGCTTTCTTT	CASKPDRGRTEAFF
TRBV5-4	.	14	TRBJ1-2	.	TGTGCCAGCAGCTTCGTTGGGGGCGGCTATGGCTACACCTTC	CASSFVGGGYGYTF
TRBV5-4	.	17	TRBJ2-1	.	TGTGCCAGCAGTAAAGGAAGTGGGGACGAACTAGGAGGTGAGCAGTTCTTC	CASSKGSGDELGGEQFF
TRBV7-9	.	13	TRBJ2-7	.	TGTGCCAGCAGCGCGGGACTCCTGGGGGAGCAGTACTTC	CASSAGLLGEQYF
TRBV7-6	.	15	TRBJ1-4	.	TGTGCCAGCAGCTTAGACGGCCGAACTAATGAAAAACTGTTTTTT	CASSLDGRTNEKLFF
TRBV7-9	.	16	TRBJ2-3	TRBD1	TGTGCCAGCAGCTTAGCAGAGGGGGCGTTGACAGATACGCAGTATTTT	CASSLAEGALTDTQYF
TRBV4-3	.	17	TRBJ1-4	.	TGCGCCAGCAGCCAACTATTGCTGAAACGGGGTAATGAAAAACTGTTTTTT	CASSQLLLKRGNEKLFF
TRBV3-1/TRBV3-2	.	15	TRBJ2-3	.	TGTGCCAGCAGCCAAGAGACGGGGGTAGGGGATACGCAGTATTTT	CASSQETGVGDTQYF
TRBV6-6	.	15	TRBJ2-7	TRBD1	TGTGCCAGCAGTTACCCGGACAGGCCTAGCTACGAGCAGTACTTC	CASSYPDRPSYEQYF
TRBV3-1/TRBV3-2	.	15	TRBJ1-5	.	TGTGCCAGTTCCTTAGGGACGGTCTTCAATCAGCCCCAGCATTTT	CASSLGTVFNQPQHF
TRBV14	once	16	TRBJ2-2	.	TGTGCCAGCAGCCGGAACAGGTTAATGAACACCGGGGAGCTGTTTTTT	CASSRNRLMNTGELFF
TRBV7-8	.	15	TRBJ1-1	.	TGTGCCAGCACCAACGGGCCAGCGGGAGTGCCTGAAGCTTTCTTT	CASTNGPAGVPEAFF
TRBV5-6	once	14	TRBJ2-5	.	TGTGCCAGCAGCTTCGTAGGGGTCCAAGAGACCCAGTACTTC	CASSFVGVQETQYF
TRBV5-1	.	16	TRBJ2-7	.	TGCGCCAGCAGCTTGGATAGTGGCAGGGACCTCTACGAGCAGTACTTC	CASSLDSGRDLYEQYF
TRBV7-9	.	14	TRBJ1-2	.	TGTGCCAGCAGCTCCGGGGGGACAAACTATGGCTACACCTTC	CASSSGGTNYGYTF
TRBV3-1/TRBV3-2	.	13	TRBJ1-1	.	TGTGCCAGCAGCCAAGCAGGGAACACTGAAGCTTTCTTT	CASSQAGNTEAFF
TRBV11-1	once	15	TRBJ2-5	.	TGTGCCAGCAGCTTAGTTGGCGCGAGTTTAGAGACCCAGTACTTC	CASSLVGASLETQYF
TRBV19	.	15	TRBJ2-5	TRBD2	TGTGCCAGTAGTCGAAGCGGGAGTACAGGAGAGACCCAGTACTTC	CASSRSGSTGETQYF
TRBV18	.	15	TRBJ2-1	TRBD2	TGTGCCAGCTCATGGACTAGCGGGAAGGTCAATGAGCAGTTCTTC	CASSWTSGKVNEQFF
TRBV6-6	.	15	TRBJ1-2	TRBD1	TGTGCCAGCAGTTACTCAAACAGGGGGCCCTATGGCTACACCTTC	CASSYSNRGPYGYTF
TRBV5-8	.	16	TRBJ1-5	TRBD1	TGTGCCAGCAGCTCATGGACAGGGCCAAAGGATCAGCCCCAGCATTTT	CASSSWTGPKDQPQHF
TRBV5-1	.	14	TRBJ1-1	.	TGCGCCAGCAGCTTACTTAAGGACGGGGGAGAAGCTTTCTTT	CASSLLKDGGEAFF
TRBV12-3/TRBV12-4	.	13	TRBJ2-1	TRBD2	TGTGCCAGCGGTTATAGCGGGACCGAGGAGCAGTTCTTC	CASGYSGTEEQFF
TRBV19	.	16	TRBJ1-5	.	TGTGCCAGTAGTATAGGGAGAGGCCTTGACAATCAGCCCCAGCATTTT	CASSIGRGLDNQPQHF